Below, 22 T cell receptor beta chains from the same sample are listed, as sequenced in a study of a mutant IDH1 vaccine in newly diagnosed glioma. Regarding time point: week 23, last vaccination. A single vaccine dose contained 300 ug of mutant IDH1 20-mer peptide, and topical imiquimod was used with it. The method was immunoSEQ multiplex PCR; TCRdb's version includes in-frame clones alone and lacks a portion of them. The sample holds about 82,000 clones, 65% to 90% seen once. These receptors' targets are unknown. The specimen was PBMCs, collected from a glioma patient whose treatment included an IDH1 peptide vaccine. These receptors all come from a man under 40 with glioma. Some clones in this sample may be carry-over from other donors' samples.

V usage is TRBV6-6 and J usage is TRBJ2-7; D is unresolved. The V gene's germline CDR1 is MNHNY and CDR2 SVGAGI (reference sequence). V lost 2 bases to trimming and J lost 1 base, with 6 bases between them. The CDR3 consists of 13 residues. DNA for the CDR3: TGTGCCAGCAGTTACCGGGCTTCCTACGAGCAGTACTTC. The encoded protein is CASSYRASYEQYF.

This clone is labeled as medium-sized. Other nucleotide sequences from this sample produce the same CDR3. The chain employs TRBV30 and TRBJ2-5; the D is unclear. Trimming took off 0 bases at V and 5 bases at J, with 10 bases between the two ends. This CDR3 is 13 amino acids long. Germline CDR1 and CDR2: GTSNPN and SVGIG (reference sequence). CDR3 loop: CAWSVQGPETQYF. CDR3 sequence (DNA): TGTGCCTGGAGTGTACAAGGGCCCGAGACCCAGTACTTC.

The rearrangement uses TRBV27 and TRBJ1-2; 7 bases match TRBD1. Germline lookup yields CDR1 MNHEY and CDR2 SMNVEV (reference sequence). This CDR3 has 13 amino acids. V dropped 6 bases and J dropped 8; count of bases not matched to a gene: 9. CDR3 DNA: TGTGCCAGCAGCCGCGACAGGGTAGGAGGCTACACCTTC. It translates to CASSRDRVGGYTF.

This chain uses TRBV7-6 with TRBJ1-3; no firm D call. Trimming cost V 1 base and J 1 base, with 20 bases left between them. There are 19 residues in the CDR3. CDR1 is SGHVS and CDR2 is FNYEAQ in the germline V gene. CDR3 loop: CASSLGGSWEEKSGNTIYF. The CDR3 region has the DNA TGTGCCAGCAGCTTAGGGGGTAGTTGGGAGGAGAAGTCTGGAAACACCATATATTTT.

The chain carries TRBV7-9 and TRBJ1-3; 7 bases map to TRBD1. CDR3 size: 13 residues. Trimming cost V 5 bases and J 7 bases; bases outside gene matches: 5. CDR1 is SEHNR and CDR2 is FQNEAQ in the germline V gene (reference sequence). The CDR3 DNA reads as TGTGCCAGCAGCCCGGACAGGAGGAACACCATATATTTT. As protein: CASSPDRRNTIYF.

The chain has TRBV10-3 and TRBJ1-1; no clear D gene. The CDR3 is made up of 17 amino acids. V lost 7 bases, J lost 2 bases, and 23 bases lay in between. Germline V gene lookup returns CDR1 ENHRY and CDR2 SYGVKD. The CDR3 is CAITSQGETSYNTEAFF. CDR3 coding DNA: TGTGCCATCACCTCGCAAGGAGAGACATCTTATAACACTGAAGCTTTCTTT.

This clone appeared a few times. This rearrangement joins TRBV5-1 to TRBJ1-1; 9 bases map to TRBD1. The V gene's germline CDR1 is SGHRS and CDR2 YFSETQ. The length of the CDR3 is 14 residues. The V and J ends lost 4 bases and 1 base, in that order; junction bases with no gene match: 2. The CDR3 reads CASSGTGPNTEAFF. For the CDR3, the DNA is TGCGCCAGCAGCGGGACAGGGCCGAACACTGAAGCTTTCTTT.

This clone came up a few times. The V call is TRBV5-1, the J call TRBJ2-3, with D unresolved. The CDR3 is made up of 14 amino acids. The germline V gene encodes CDR1 SGHRS and CDR2 YFSETQ. V was cut by 7 bases and J by 0 bases, with 12 bases left in between. In DNA form, the CDR3 reads TGCGCCAGCGCGAGGACGGCCAGCACAGATACGCAGTATTTT. Its translation is CASARTASTDTQYF.

This clone showed up just a few times. V and J are TRBV10-3 and TRBJ1-1, with 7 bases that match TRBD1. With 6 bases clipped from V and 2 bases from J, the junction kept 6 bases outside the gene matches. The CDR3 consists of 14 residues. Germline values: CDR1 ENHRY, CDR2 SYGVKD. The CDR3: CAISLRGGNTEAFF. As DNA, the CDR3 is TGTGCCATCAGCCTCCGAGGGGGCAACACTGAAGCTTTCTTT.

The CDR3 coding sequence is TGTGCCAGCAGGGCCGGGATGGGGATAAACACTGAAGCTTTCTTT. Translation gives CASRAGMGINTEAFF. This chain connects TRBV5-6 to TRBJ1-1; D ambiguous. The CDR3 extends over 15 amino acids. From germline, CDR1 is SGHDT and CDR2 YYEEEE. Trimming cost V 5 bases and J 2 bases, with 16 bases left between them.

This clone was observed a handful of times. The chain has TRBV5-6 and TRBJ1-2; D is possibly TRBD1 (5 bases). Germline CDR1 is SGHDT and CDR2 is YYEEEE. This CDR3 contains 14 residues. V was pared by 7 bases and J by 8 bases, with 21 bases between. CDR3 protein: CASDDSQGGGGYTF. In nucleotides, the CDR3 is TGTGCCAGCGACGACTCTCAGGGTGGTGGAGGCTACACCTTC.

The rearrangement links TRBV6-1 to TRBJ2-3; D ambiguous. The CDR3 totals 15 residues. V was clipped by 6 bases and J by 8 bases, with 21 bases between them. Germline CDR1 is MNHNS and CDR2 is SASEGT. CDR3 sequence (DNA): TGTGCCAGCAGGGGCCAAACCCCCAGTCAACGTACGCAGTATTTT. Protein sequence: CASRGQTPSQRTQYF.

This sequence joins TRBV6-4 and TRBJ1-2, with D maybe TRBD1 (5 bases). Deletions cut 4 bases from V and 5 bases from J, with 17 bases between. CDR1 and CDR2 from the germline V gene are MRHNA and SNTAGT. The CDR3 loop spans 15 amino acids. CDR3 amino acids: CASSVEPGLPYGYTF. Written as DNA, the CDR3 is TGTGCCAGCAGTGTAGAACCGGGACTGCCTTATGGCTACACCTTC.

V usage is TRBV28 and J usage is TRBJ1-2; 7 bases are shared with TRBD1. The CDR3 covers 15 residues. CDR1 is MDHEN, CDR2 SYDVKM, per germline. Trimming took 8 bases from V and 9 from J; bases not matched to a gene: 18. DNA for the CDR3: TGTGCCAGCCTCAGCAGGGGGGGGCCCCGTCTAAGCTACACCTTC. Its translation is CASLSRGGPRLSYTF.

The chain links TRBV6-1 to TRBJ2-7; 7 bases line up with TRBD2. The CDR3 runs to 16 residues. Germline CDR1 and CDR2: MNHNS and SASEGT. The ends lost 4 bases at V and 2 bases at J; junction bases unmatched: 11. CDR3 residues: CASSVSRGGGTYEQYF. Here the CDR3 DNA reads TGTGCCAGCAGTGTCTCCCGGGGCGGGGGTACCTACGAGCAGTACTTC.

J is TRBJ2-1 and V is TRBV9, with a possible D match to TRBD2 (6 bases). CDR1 SGDLS and CDR2 YYNGEE come from the germline V gene. Trimming left V 0 bases short and J 5 bases short, with 12 bases between. The CDR3 contains 15 residues. The CDR3 sequence: CASSVDPGANNEQFF. The CDR3 DNA reads as TGTGCCAGCAGCGTAGACCCGGGAGCTAACAATGAGCAGTTCTTC.

The chain combines TRBV18 with TRBJ2-3; TRBD2 aligns across 10 bases. The V and J ends lost 1 base and 1 base, in that order; junction bases with no gene match: 2. Germline V lookup: CDR1 KGHSH, CDR2 LQKENI. The CDR3 runs 16 residues. CDR3 DNA sequence: TGTGCCAGCTCACCACTCAGCGGGGGGGGCACAGATACGCAGTATTTT. This sequence encodes CASSPLSGGGTDTQYF.

The rearrangement links TRBV6-1 to TRBJ2-5, with a tentative D call TRBD2 (6 bases). CDR1 is MNHNS, CDR2 SASEGT, per germline. This CDR3 contains 13 residues. Trimming took off 2 bases at V and 3 bases at J, with 7 bases between the two ends. The CDR3 loop reads CASSEIAEETQYF. CDR3 nucleotides: TGTGCCAGCAGTGAAATAGCGGAAGAGACCCAGTACTTC.

The V gene is TRBV9, the J gene TRBJ2-4; D not resolved. Germline CDR1 and CDR2: SGDLS and YYNGEE. Trimming left V 3 bases short and J 0 bases short, with 13 bases between. The CDR3 is 16 residues long. The CDR3 reads CASSAGTLLAKNIQYF. The CDR3 coding sequence is TGTGCCAGCAGCGCAGGAACACTACTAGCCAAAAACATTCAGTACTTC.

This chain links TRBV5-1 with TRBJ2-5; tentative D call: TRBD2 (5 bases). The closer fit of TRBJ2-7 to the DNA end suggests the J call may be wrong. CDR1 and CDR2 from the germline V gene are SGHRS and YFSETQ. The CDR3 is made up of 15 amino acids. DNA of the CDR3: TGCGCCAGCAGCTTGGGGACGGCTAGCCCCTACGAGCAGTACTTC. Translating it yields CASSLGTASPYEQYF.

This chain uses TRBV5-4 with TRBJ1-1, with TRBD1 matching over 7 bases. V shed 4 bases and J 2 bases; nucleotides not matched to a gene: 8. CDR3 length equals 15 residues. From germline, CDR1 is SGHNT and CDR2 YYREEE (reference sequence). CDR3 protein: CASSPPGTENTEAFF. In DNA, the CDR3 is TGTGCCAGCAGCCCTCCCGGGACAGAAAACACTGAAGCTTTCTTT.

This chain connects TRBV28 to TRBJ2-3; D may be TRBD2 (6 bases). V shed 6 bases and J shed 7 bases, with 23 bases lying between them. This CDR3 is built from 16 residues. CDR1 and CDR2 (germline): MDHEN, SYDVKM. CDR3 DNA: TGTGCCAGCAGAACTCCCGGGACTTTTAGTCCTAATACGCAGTATTTT. This codes for CASRTPGTFSPNTQYF.